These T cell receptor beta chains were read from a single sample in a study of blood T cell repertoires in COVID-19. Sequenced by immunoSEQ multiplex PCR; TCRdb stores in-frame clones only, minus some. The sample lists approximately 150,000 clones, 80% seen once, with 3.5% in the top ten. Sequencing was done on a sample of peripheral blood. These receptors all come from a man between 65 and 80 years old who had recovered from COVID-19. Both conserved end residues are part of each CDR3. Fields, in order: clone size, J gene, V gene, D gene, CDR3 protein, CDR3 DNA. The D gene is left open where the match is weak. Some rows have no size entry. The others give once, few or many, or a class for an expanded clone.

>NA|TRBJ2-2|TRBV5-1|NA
CASKQRSNTGELFF
TGCGCCAGCAAGCAGCGCTCGAACACCGGGGAGCTGTTTTTT
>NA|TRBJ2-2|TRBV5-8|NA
CASSFRGRNTGELFF
TGTGCCAGCAGCTTCAGGGGTAGAAACACCGGGGAGCTGTTTTTT
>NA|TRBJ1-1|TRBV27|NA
CASSLGAGVFTEAFF
TGTGCCAGCAGTTTAGGCGCAGGGGTGTTCACTGAAGCTTTCTTT
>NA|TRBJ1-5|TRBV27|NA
CASSPYDYSNQPQHF
TGTGCCAGCAGTCCCTATGATTATAGCAATCAGCCCCAGCATTTT
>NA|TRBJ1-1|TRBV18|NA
CASSLDISNTEAFF
TGTGCCAGCTCACTGGACATCTCGAACACTGAAGCTTTCTTT
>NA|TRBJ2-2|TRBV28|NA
CASSSGGMNTGELFF
TGTGCCAGCAGTTCTGGGGGGATGAACACCGGGGAGCTGTTTTTT
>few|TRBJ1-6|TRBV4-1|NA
CASSQEGQFSPLHF
TGCGCCAGCAGCCAAGAAGGACAGTTTTCACCCCTCCACTTT
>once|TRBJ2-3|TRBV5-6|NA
CASSSLAPTDTQYF
TGTGCCAGCAGCTCCCTAGCGCCCACAGATACGCAGTATTTT
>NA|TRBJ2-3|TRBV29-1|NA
CSVGRDFSTDTQYF
TGCAGCGTTGGGAGAGACTTTAGCACAGATACGCAGTATTTT
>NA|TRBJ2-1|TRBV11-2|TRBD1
CASSTGQGKDEQFF
TGTGCCAGCAGCACCGGACAGGGGAAGGATGAGCAGTTCTTC
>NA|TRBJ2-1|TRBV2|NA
CASSILGSSYNEQFF
NA